This T cell receptor beta chain was recorded in a study of Tregs in tolerant kidney transplant recipients. Study-level information: Related graft donors supplied nonmyeloablative bone marrow transplants, and mixed chimerism was transient.

The CDR3 extends over 15 amino acids. Germline V gene lookup returns CDR1 SGHRS and CDR2 YFSETQ. The germline V and J ends were trimmed by 2 bases and 6 bases, with 12 bases remaining between them. Sequencing was performed with immunoSEQ multiplex PCR; in TCRdb, only in-frame clones are kept and a portion is missing. The sample consists of some 80,000 clones, 98% of them appearing once. The sequences come from CD4+ T cells from blood, collected before the transplant. This TCR derives from a human donor who received a combined kidney and bone marrow transplant. The rearrangement links TRBV5-1 to TRBJ1-6; TRBD1 is a possible D gene (5 bases). This CDR3 is CASSFSTVPNSPLHF. The CDR3 bases are TGCGCCAGCAGCTTTTCGACAGTCCCTAATTCACCCCTCCACTTT.